The clone carrying this T cell receptor (beta chain) was detected ten times or more. No antigen is known for it. Quantitative 5'-RACE with molecular barcodes produced the TCR beta libraries. TCRdb called the 5' RACE reads again in MiXCR, with one record for every CDR3 protein. The table records approximately 400,000 distinct CDR3 sequences, under 20% of them present only once. The data belong to a study of CD8 T cells in ankylosing spondylitis. Study-wide results and caveats: Seemingly distinctive of ankylosing spondylitis blood was a TCR beta motif formed by eight highly homologous variants.

Germline V CDR1 and CDR2: SGHDN, FVKESK. This CDR3 contains 14 residues. The V gene lost 4 bases and the J gene lost 0 bases, with 7 bases spanning the gap. Sequencing was performed on blood, either unsorted or a sorted T cell fraction (not recorded which). The gene calls are TRBV14 and TRBJ1-3, with D maybe TRBD1 (6 bases). This sequence originates from a male donor with ankylosing spondylitis. This CDR3 reads CASSPGHSGNTIYF. The CDR3, as DNA: TGTGCCAGCAGCCCGGGACACTCTGGAAACACCATATATTTT.